This T cell receptor beta chain was captured by sequencing in a study of read filtering for tumor transcriptome and immune sequencing. The library was built from about 400 ng RNA with molecular barcoded adaptors for alpha/delta and beta/gamma chains. TCRdb re-analysed the reads in MiXCR, keeping a single row per CDR3 protein. The table includes roughly 130,000 distinct CDR3 sequences, roughly 13% detected once. This clonotype occurred many times. Antigen specificity is unknown. The germline V gene has CDR1 SQVTM and CDR2 ANQGSEA. This CDR3 has 12 residues. V was pared by 7 bases and J by 5 bases, with 2 bases of the junction left unmatched. Study outcomes and limitations: Single-read clonotypes: roughly 86% of IR-seq clonotypes (approximately 3.7% of reads), almost 75% of RNA-seq clonotypes (44.6% of reads). Compared with RNA-seq, IR-seq gave much higher clonotype depth and reliability.

The rearrangement uses TRBV29-1 and TRBJ2-4, with 10 bases identical to TRBD1. Source material: a population of CD138-negative cells sorted from bone marrow. The receptor was derived from a donor at least 40 years old with multiple myeloma. The CDR3 here is CSGGTGENIQYF. CDR3 DNA sequence: TGCAGCGGTGGGACAGGGGAAAACATTCAGTACTTC.